Presented here are 8 T cell receptor beta chains from one specimen sequenced in a study of blood T cell repertoires in COVID-19. Profiling relied on immunoSEQ multiplex PCR, and the TCRdb table lists in-frame clones only, not all of them. The table includes 100,000 to 150,000 clones, 88% detected once. Sequencing input: peripheral blood. The receptors come from a man aged 50-59 years with acute or convalescent COVID-19.

The gene calls are TRBV2 and TRBJ1-5, with TRBD1 matching over 7 bases. Trimming at V came to 7 bases and at J to 8 bases, leaving 8 bases not matched to a gene. The CDR3 runs 13 residues. The germline V gene encodes CDR1 SNHLY and CDR2 FYNNEI. CDR3 loop: CASNRQGSEPQHF. DNA for the CDR3: TGTGCCAGCAACAGACAGGGCTCCGAGCCCCAGCATTTT.

The chain links TRBV27 to TRBJ2-7; TRBD1 matches 8 bases. The germline CDR1 and CDR2 sequences are MNHEY and SMNVEV (reference sequence). CDR3 length: 13 amino acids. The V segment lost 5 bases and the J segment 6 bases; nucleotides outside the gene matches: 6. CDR3 sequence: CASSRLDRGEQYF. The CDR3 DNA reads TGTGCCAGCAGTCGATTAGACAGGGGCGAGCAGTACTTC.

J is TRBJ1-5 and V is TRBV19, with a weak D call TRBD1 (6 bases). Trimming removed 3 bases at V and 3 bases at J, with 18 bases between. The length of the CDR3 is 17 residues. Germline-derived CDR1 and CDR2 are LNHDA and SQIVND (reference sequence). The CDR3 sequence is CASSIRGSGGSNQPQHF. DNA for the CDR3: TGTGCCAGTAGTATTCGAGGTTCGGGGGGCTCCAATCAGCCCCAGCATTTT.

The chain has TRBV11-2 and TRBJ2-2; 8 nucleotides agree with TRBD2. Germline values: CDR1 SGHAT, CDR2 FQNNGV. The CDR3 has 15 amino acids. Germline trimming cut 4 bases from V and 1 base from J; bases unmatched to any gene: 2. Written as DNA, the CDR3 is TGTGCCAGCAGCTCCCTAGCGGGGAACACCGGGGAGCTGTTTTTT. It encodes CASSSLAGNTGELFF.

This chain connects TRBV28 to TRBJ2-3, with unresolved D. Trimming shortened V by 7 bases and J by 8 bases, and 13 bases separated the two germline ends. The CDR3 extends over 12 amino acids. CDR1 is MDHEN, CDR2 SYDVKM, per germline. CDR3 in DNA: TGTGCCAGCAACCTACCCAGAGGTACGCAGTATTTT. Protein: CASNLPRGTQYF. The full variable domain, completed using reference TRBV28 and TRBJ2-3, is DVKVTQSSRYLVKRTGEKVFLECVQDMDHENMFWYRQDPGLGLRLIYFSYDVKMKEKGDIPEGYSVSREKKERFSLILESASTNQTSMYLCASNLPRGTQYFGPGTRLTVL.

The chain couples TRBV6-6 to TRBJ1-4; D remains unclear. V was cut by 5 bases and J by 3 bases, with 10 bases left in between. The CDR3 length is 14 residues. CDR1 is MNHNY, CDR2 SVGAGI, per germline (reference sequence). The CDR3 spells CASSPTRANEKLFF. The CDR3 DNA reads as TGTGCCAGCAGTCCTACCCGGGCTAATGAAAAACTGTTTTTT.

The chain joins TRBV30 to TRBJ2-7, with TRBD2 as a possible D gene (7 bases). CDR3 length: 14 residues. With 2 bases removed from V and 2 bases from J, the gap between germline ends came to 13 bases. Germline loops: CDR1 GTSNPN, CDR2 SVGIG (reference sequence). The CDR3 DNA reads as TGTGCCTGGAGTAGGAGGGGGGGGCCCTACGAGCAGTACTTC. Its translation is CAWSRRGGPYEQYF.

The rearrangement joins TRBV7-2 to TRBJ2-3; the D gene is possibly TRBD2 (6 bases). This CDR3 is built from 16 residues. Germline V gene sequence: CDR1 SGHTA, CDR2 FQGNSA. The V and J ends lost 5 bases and 6 bases respectively, with 21 bases between them. Here the CDR3 DNA reads TGTGCCAGCAGCCCCTCCGGGACTCGTCGTCTCGATACGCAGTATTTT. Residues: CASSPSGTRRLDTQYF.